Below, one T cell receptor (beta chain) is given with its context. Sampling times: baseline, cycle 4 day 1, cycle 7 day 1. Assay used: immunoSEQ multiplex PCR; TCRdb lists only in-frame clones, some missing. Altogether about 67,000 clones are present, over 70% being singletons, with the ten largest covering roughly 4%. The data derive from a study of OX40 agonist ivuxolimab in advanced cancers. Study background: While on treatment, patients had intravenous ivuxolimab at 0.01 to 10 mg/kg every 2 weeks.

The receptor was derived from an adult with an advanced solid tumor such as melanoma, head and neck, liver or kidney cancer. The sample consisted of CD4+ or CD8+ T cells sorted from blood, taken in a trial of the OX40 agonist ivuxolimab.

CDR3: CASSLFGANEKLFF. DNA for the CDR3: TGTGCCAGCAGTTTATTCGGGGCTAATGAAAAACTGTTTTTT. The J gene is TRBJ1-4, the V gene TRBV28; D is uncertain. Germline loops: CDR1 MDHEN, CDR2 SYDVKM. V shed 1 base and J shed 3 bases, with 6 bases lying between them. The CDR3 totals 14 residues. Filled out from reference TRBV28 and TRBJ1-4, the complete variable domain reads DVKVTQSSRYLVKRTGEKVFLECVQDMDHENMFWYRQDPGLGLRLIYFSYDVKMKEKGDIPEGYSVSREKKERFSLILESASTNQTSMYLCASSLFGANEKLFFGSGTQLSVL.